This TCR beta chain emerged from a study of a mutant IDH1 vaccine in newly diagnosed glioma. The wider study: Most had both radiotherapy and temozolomide beforehand; others had only one.

This clone was picked up many times. Its target is not known. Libraries were prepared by immunoSEQ multiplex PCR; TCRdb keeps only in-frame clonotypes and omits some of them. The data show tens of thousands of clones, with under 90% seen just once and under 8% held by the top ten. Study-wide findings and caveats: Patients mounted vaccine-induced immune responses in 80% to 95% of cases. There seemed to be no relation between pseudoprogression and changes in top peripheral T cell clonotypes.

Time point here: baseline, week 1 (first vaccination visit). Noted treatment: pre-vaccination baseline after standard-of-care therapy. New WHO grade 3 or 4 astrocytomas that were IDH1-mutant and ATRX-lost had been found in donors. This TCR was recovered from a woman aged 45 to 65 with glioma. The sequencing used PBMCs, collected from a glioma patient treated with radiotherapy, temozolomide or both.

In nucleotides, the CDR3 is TGTGCCAGCAGTGAAGAAAGCGGGGGGGCGCATGAGCAGTTCTTC. Residues: CASSEESGGAHEQFF. The chain employs TRBV6-1 and TRBJ2-1; 10 nucleotides align to TRBD2. The ends lost 1 base at V and 8 bases at J; junction bases unmatched: 5. The CDR3 covers 15 residues. CDR1 and CDR2 from the germline V gene are MNHNS and SASEGT.